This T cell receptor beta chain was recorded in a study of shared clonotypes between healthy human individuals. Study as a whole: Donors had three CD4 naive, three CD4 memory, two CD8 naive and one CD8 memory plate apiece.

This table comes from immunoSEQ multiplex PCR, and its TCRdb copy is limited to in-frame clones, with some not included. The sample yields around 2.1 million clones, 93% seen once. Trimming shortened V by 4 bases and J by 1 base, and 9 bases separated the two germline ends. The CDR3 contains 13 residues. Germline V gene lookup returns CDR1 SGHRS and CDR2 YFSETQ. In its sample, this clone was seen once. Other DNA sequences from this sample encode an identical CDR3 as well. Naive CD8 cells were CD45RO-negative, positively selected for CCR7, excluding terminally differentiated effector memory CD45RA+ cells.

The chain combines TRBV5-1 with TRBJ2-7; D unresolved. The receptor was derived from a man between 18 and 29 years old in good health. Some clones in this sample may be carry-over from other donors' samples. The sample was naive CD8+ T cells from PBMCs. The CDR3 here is CASSPDGSYEQYF. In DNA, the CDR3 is TGCGCCAGCAGCCCGGACGGGTCCTACGAGCAGTACTTC.